This TCR beta chain was sequenced in a study of T cell changes during pregnancy in multiple sclerosis. Germline V gene sequence: CDR1 SGHNT, CDR2 YENEEA. V lost 1 base and J 0 bases, leaving 13 bases between the germline ends. The CDR3 has 17 amino acids. The protocol was immunoSEQ multiplex PCR, while the TCRdb copy is restricted to in-frame clones and leaves out a portion. The table has over 30,000 clones, 85% to 95% seen once. Specimen: PBMCs (not recorded whether the cells were cultured). The chain employs TRBV11-3 and TRBJ2-1, with D unresolved. This receptor was obtained from a female donor with multiple sclerosis, enrolled in a pregnancy study. CDR3 coding DNA: TGTGCCAGCAGCTTAGTAGGCGGAGCCAGCTCCTACAATGAGCAGTTCTTC. Protein product: CASSLVGGASSYNEQFF.